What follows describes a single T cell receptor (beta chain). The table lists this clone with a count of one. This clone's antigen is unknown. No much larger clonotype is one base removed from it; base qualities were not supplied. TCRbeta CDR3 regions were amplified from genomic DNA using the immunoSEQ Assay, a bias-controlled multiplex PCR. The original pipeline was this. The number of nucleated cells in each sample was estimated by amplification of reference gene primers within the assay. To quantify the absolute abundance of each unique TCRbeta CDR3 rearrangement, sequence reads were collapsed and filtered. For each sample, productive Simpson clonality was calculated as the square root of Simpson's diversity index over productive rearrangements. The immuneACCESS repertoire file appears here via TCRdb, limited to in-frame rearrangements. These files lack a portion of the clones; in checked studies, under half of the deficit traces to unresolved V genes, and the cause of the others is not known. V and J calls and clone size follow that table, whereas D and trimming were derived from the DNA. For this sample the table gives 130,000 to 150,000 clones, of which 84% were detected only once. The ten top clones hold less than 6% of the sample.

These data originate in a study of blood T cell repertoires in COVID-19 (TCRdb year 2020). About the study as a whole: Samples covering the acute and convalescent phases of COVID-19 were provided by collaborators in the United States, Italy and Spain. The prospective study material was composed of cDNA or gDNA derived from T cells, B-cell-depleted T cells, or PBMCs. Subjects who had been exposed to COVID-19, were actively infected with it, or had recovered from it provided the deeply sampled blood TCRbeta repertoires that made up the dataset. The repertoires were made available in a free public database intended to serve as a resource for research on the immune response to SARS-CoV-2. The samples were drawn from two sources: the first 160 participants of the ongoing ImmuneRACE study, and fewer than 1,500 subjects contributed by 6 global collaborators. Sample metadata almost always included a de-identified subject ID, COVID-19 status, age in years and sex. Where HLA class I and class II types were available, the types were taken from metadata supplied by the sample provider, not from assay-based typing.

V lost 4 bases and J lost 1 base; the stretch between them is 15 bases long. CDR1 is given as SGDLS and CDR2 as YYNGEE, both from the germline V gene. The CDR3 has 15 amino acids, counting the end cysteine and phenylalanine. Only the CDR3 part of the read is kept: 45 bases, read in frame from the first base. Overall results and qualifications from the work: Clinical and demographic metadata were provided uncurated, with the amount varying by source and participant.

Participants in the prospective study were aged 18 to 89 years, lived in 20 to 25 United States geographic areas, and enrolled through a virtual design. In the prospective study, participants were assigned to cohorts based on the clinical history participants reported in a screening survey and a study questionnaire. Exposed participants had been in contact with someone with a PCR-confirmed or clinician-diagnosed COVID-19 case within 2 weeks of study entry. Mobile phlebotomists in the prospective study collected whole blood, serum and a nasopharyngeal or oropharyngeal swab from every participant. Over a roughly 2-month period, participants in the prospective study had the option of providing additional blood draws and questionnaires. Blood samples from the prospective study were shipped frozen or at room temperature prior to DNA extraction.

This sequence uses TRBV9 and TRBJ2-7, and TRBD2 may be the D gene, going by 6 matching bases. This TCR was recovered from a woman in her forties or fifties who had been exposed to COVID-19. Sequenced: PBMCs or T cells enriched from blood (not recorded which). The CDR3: CASSSRPGRSYEQYF. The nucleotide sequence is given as TGTGCCAGCAGCTCCCGACCCGGGAGATCCTACGAGCAGTACTTC.